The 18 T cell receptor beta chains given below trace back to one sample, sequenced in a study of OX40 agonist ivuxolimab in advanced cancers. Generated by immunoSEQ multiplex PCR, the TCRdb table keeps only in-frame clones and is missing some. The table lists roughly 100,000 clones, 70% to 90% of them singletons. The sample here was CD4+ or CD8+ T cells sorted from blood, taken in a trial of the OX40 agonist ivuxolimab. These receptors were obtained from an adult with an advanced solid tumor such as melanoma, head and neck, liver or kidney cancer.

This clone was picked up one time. Here the CDR3 DNA reads TGTGCCAGTACCATACGAGGGACAGGGGATCAGCCCCAGCATTTT. It codes for CASTIRGTGDQPQHF. The rearrangement links TRBV19 to TRBJ1-5; 10 bases are a match to TRBD1. V lost 7 bases and J lost 5; bases outside the gene matches: 8. CDR3 length equals 15 residues. CDR1 is LNHDA, CDR2 SQIVND, per germline (reference sequence).

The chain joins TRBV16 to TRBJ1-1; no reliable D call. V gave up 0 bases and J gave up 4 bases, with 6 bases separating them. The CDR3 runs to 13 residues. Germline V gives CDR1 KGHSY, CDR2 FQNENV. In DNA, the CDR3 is TGTGCCAGCAGCCAATCGGGAGGCACTGAAGCTTTCTTT. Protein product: CASSQSGGTEAFF.

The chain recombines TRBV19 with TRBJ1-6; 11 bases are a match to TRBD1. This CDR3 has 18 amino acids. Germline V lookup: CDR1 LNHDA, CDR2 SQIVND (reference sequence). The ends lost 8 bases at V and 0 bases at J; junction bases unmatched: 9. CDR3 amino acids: CASASGTGGSSYNSPLHF. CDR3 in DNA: TGTGCCAGTGCCTCCGGGACAGGGGGAAGCTCCTATAATTCACCCCTCCACTTT.

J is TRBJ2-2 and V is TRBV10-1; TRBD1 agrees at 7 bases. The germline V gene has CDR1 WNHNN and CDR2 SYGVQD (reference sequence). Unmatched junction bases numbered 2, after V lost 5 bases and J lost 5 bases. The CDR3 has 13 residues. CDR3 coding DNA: TGCGCCAGCAGTCAACAGGGGACCGGGGAGCTGTTTTTT. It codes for CASSQQGTGELFF.

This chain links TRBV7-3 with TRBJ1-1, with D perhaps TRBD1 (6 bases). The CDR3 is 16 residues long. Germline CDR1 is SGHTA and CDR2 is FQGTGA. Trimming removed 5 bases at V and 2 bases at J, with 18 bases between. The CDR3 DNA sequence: TGTGCCAGCAGCCTGAGTGGACAGCACAGAAACACTGAAGCTTTCTTT. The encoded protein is CASSLSGQHRNTEAFF.

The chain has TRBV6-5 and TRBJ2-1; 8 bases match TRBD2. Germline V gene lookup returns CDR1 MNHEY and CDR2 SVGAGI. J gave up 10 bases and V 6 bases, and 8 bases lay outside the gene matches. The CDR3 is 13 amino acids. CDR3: CASSRGGAREQFF. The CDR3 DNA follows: TGTGCCAGCAGCCGGGGGGGAGCGCGGGAGCAGTTCTTC.

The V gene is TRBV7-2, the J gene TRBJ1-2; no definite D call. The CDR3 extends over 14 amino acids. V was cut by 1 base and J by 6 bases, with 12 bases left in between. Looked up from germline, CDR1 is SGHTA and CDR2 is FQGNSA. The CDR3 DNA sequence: TGTGCCAGCAGCTTAGGATCCCCAACTAATGGCTACACCTTC. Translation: CASSLGSPTNGYTF. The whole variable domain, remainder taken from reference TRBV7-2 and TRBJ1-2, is GAGVSQSPSNKVTEKGKDVELRCDPISGHTALYWYRQSLGQGLEFLIYFQGNSAPDKSGLPSDRFSAERTGGSVSTLTIQRTQQEDSAVYLCASSLGSPTNGYTFGSGTRLTVV.

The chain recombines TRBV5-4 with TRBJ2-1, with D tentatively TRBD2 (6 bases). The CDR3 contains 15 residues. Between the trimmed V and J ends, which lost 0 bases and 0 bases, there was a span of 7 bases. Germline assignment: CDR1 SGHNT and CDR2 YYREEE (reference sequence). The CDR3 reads CASSLVGGSYNEQFF. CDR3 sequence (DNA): TGTGCCAGCAGCTTGGTGGGGGGCTCCTACAATGAGCAGTTCTTC.

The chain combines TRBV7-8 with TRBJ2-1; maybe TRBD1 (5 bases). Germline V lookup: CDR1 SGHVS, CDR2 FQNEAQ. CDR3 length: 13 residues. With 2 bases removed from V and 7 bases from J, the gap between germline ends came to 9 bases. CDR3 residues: CASSLKGANEQFF. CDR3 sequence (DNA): TGTGCCAGCAGCTTAAAAGGGGCAAATGAGCAGTTCTTC.

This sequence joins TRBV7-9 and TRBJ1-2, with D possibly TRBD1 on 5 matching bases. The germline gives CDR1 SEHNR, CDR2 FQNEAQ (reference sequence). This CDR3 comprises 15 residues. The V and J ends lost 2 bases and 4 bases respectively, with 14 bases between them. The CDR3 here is CASSLSTPGIYGYTF. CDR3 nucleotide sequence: TGTGCCAGCAGCTTATCTACCCCAGGGATCTATGGCTACACCTTC.

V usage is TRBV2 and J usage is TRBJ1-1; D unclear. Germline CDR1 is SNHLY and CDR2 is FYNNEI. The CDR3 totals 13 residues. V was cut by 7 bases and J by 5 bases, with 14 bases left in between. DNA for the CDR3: TGTGCCAGCAAACCAGACCCAAGGACTGAAGCTTTCTTT. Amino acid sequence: CASKPDPRTEAFF.

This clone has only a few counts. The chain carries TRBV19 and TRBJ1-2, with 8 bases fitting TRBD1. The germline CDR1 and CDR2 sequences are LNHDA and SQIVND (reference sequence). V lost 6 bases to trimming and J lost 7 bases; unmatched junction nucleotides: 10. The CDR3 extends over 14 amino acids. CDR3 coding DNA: TGTGCCAGTAGGAGCTTGGACAGGGACCTTGGCTACACCTTC. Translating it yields CASRSLDRDLGYTF.

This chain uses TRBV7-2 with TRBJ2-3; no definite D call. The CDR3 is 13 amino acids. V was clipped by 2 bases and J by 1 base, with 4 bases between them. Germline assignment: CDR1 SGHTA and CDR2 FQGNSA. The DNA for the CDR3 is TGTGCCAGCAGCTTACCCGGCACAGATACGCAGTATTTT. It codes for CASSLPGTDTQYF.

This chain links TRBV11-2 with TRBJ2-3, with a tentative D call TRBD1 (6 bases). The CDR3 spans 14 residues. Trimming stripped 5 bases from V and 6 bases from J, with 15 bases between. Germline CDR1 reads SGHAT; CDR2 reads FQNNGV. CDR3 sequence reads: CASSPQDSSDTQYF. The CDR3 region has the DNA TGTGCCAGCAGCCCTCAGGACAGTTCGGATACGCAGTATTTT.

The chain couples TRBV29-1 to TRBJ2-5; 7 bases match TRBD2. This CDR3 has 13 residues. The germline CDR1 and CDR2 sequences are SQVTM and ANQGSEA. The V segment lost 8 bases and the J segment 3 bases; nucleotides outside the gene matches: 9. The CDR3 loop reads CSSSLGGEETQYF. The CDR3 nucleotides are TGCAGCTCCTCTCTGGGGGGGGAAGAGACCCAGTACTTC.

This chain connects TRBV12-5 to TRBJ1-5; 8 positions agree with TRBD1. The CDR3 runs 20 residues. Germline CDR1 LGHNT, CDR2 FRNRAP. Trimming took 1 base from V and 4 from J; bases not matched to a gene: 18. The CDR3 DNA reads TGTGCTAGTGGTTTGGGTATTAAAAAGGACAGGGCGTTGGAGAATCAGCCCCAGCATTTT. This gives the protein CASGLGIKKDRALENQPQHF.

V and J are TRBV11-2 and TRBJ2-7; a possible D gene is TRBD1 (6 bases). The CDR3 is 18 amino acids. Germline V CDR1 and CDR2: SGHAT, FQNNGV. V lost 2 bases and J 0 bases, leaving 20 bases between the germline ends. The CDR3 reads CASSLPKTQGPDSYEQYF. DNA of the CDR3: TGTGCCAGCAGCTTACCTAAAACCCAGGGGCCCGACTCCTACGAGCAGTACTTC.

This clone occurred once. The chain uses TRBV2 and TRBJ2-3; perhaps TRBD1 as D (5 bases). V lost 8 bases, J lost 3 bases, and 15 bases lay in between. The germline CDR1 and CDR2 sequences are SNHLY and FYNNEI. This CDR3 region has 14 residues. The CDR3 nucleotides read TGTGCCAGCCGCCCCCAGGGATCGACAGATACGCAGTATTTT. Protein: CASRPQGSTDTQYF.